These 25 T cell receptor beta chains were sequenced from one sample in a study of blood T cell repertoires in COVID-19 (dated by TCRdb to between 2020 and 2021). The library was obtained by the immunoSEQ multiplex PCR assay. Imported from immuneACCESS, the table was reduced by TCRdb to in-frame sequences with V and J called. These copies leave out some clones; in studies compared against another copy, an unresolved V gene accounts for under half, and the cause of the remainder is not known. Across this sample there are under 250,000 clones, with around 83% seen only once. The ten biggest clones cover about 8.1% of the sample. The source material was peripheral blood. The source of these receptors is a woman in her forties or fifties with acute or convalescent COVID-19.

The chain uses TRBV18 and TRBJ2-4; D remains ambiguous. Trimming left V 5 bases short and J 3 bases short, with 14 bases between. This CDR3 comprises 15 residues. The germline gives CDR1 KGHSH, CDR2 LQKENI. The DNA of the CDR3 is TGTGCCAGCTCAAGAAGACATGACGGCAAAAACATTCAGTACTTC. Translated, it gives CASSRRHDGKNIQYF.

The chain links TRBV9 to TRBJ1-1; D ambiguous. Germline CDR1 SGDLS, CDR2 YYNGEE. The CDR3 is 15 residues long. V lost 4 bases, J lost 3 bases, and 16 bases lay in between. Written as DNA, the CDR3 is TGTGCCAGCAGCCCGAGAGAGGGTCGGGACACTGAAGCTTTCTTT. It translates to CASSPREGRDTEAFF.

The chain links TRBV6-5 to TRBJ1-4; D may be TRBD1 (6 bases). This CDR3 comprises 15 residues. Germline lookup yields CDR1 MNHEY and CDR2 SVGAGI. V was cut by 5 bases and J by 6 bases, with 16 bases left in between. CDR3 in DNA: TGTGCCAGCAGTAGAAGCCAAGGGGGGGATGAAAAACTGTTTTTT. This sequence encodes CASSRSQGGDEKLFF.

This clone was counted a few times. CDR3 DNA sequence: TGTGTCTCGTGTGTGGCCGGGATTACTGAAGCTTTCTTT. This sequence encodes CVSCVAGITEAFF. This rearrangement joins TRBV6-5 to TRBJ1-1; D uncertain. Germline loops: CDR1 MNHEY, CDR2 SVGAGI. This CDR3 is built from 13 residues.

CDR3 bases: TGTGCCAGTAGTGACAGGGGGCAGCCCCAGCATTTT. It translates to CASSDRGQPQHF. The chain has TRBV19 and TRBJ1-5; TRBD1 aligns across 9 bases. Germline V CDR1 and CDR2: LNHDA, SQIVND (reference sequence). The V segment lost 5 bases and the J segment 7 bases; nucleotides outside the gene matches: 0. The CDR3 loop spans 12 amino acids.

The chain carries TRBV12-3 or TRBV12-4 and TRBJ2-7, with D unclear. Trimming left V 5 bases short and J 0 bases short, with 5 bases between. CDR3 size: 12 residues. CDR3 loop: CASSPSSYEQYF. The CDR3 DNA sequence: TGTGCCAGCAGTCCGAGCTCCTACGAGCAGTACTTC.

The DNA for the CDR3 is TGTGCCAGCAGGGGCGTAGCGGGAGGCTATGAGCAGTTCTTC. Protein product: CASRGVAGGYEQFF. The chain joins TRBV6-6 to TRBJ2-1, with 10 bases matching TRBD2. CDR1 MNHNY and CDR2 SVGAGI come from the germline V gene (reference sequence). CDR3 size: 14 residues. V gave up 6 bases and J gave up 8 bases; unmatched junction bases: 7.

The CDR3: CASSRKRTRDTQYF. The DNA for the CDR3 is TGTGCCAGCAGTCGGAAGCGGACGCGGGATACGCAGTATTTT. The rearrangement joins TRBV2 to TRBJ2-3; TRBD2 might be the D (5 bases). V lost 5 bases and J 6 bases, leaving 15 bases between the germline ends. The CDR3 extends over 14 amino acids. The germline CDR1 and CDR2 sequences are SNHLY and FYNNEI.

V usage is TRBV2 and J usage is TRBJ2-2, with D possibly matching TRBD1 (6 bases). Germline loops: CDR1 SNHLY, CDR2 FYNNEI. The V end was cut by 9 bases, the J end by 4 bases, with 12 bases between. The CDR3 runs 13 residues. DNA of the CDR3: TGTGCCAGTCGAGGACAGCCCACCGGGGAGCTGTTTTTT. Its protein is CASRGQPTGELFF.

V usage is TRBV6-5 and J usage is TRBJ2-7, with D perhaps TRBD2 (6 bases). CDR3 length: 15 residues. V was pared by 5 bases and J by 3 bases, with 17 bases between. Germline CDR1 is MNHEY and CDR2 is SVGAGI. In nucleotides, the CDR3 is TGTGCCAGCAGTCCTCGGGAGATCGCTTTCTACGAGCAGTACTTC. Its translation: CASSPREIAFYEQYF.

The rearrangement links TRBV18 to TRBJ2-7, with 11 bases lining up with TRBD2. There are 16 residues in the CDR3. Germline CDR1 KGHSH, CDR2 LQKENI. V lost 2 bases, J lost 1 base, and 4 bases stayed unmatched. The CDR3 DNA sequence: TGTGCCAGCTCACCATCCGGGACTAGCGGTTCCTACGAGCAGTACTTC. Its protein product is CASSPSGTSGSYEQYF.

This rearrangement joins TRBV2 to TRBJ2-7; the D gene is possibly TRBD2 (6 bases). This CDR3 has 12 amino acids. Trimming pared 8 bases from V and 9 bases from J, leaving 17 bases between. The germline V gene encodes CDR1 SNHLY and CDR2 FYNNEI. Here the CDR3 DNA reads TGTGCCAGCTCAAGTTGGGGGGACCTGCAGTACTTC. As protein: CASSSWGDLQYF.

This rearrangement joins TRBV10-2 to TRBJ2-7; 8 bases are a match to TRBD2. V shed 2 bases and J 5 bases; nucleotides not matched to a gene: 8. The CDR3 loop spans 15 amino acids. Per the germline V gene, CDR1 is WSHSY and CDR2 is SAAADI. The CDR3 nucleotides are TGCGCCAGCAGTGAGACCGGGGGGGGAGTCCACGAGCAGTACTTC. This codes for CASSETGGGVHEQYF.

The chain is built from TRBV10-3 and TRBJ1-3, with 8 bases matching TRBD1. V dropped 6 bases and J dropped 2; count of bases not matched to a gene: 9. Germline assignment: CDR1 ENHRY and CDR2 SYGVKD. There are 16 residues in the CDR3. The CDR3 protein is CAIREGQGSTGNTIYF. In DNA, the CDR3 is TGTGCCATCAGGGAAGGACAGGGAAGTACTGGAAACACCATATATTTT.

CDR3 sequence: CAISKEGKETQYF. The CDR3 coding sequence is TGTGCCATCAGTAAGGAGGGAAAAGAGACCCAGTACTTC. This rearrangement joins TRBV10-3 to TRBJ2-5, with D tentatively TRBD2 (6 bases). V was clipped by 5 bases and J by 3 bases, with 10 bases between them. Germline-derived CDR1 and CDR2 are ENHRY and SYGVKD. The CDR3 is 13 residues long.

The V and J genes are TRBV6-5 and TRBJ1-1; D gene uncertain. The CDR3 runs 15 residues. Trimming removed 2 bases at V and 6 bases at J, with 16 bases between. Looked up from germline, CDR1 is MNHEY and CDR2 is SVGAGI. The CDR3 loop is CASSYQLLGFAEAFF. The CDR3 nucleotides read TGTGCCAGCAGTTACCAACTACTTGGCTTCGCTGAAGCTTTCTTT.

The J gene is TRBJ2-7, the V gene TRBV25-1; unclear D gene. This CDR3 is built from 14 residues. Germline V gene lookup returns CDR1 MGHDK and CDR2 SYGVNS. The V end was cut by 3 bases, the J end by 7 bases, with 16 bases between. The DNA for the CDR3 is TGTGCCAGCAGTGATTACGGTGCTTTGAGGGAGCAGTACTTC. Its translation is CASSDYGALREQYF.

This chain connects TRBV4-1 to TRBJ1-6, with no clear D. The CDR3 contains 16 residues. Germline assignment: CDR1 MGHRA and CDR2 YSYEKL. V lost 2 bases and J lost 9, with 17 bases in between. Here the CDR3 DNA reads TGCGCCAGCAGCCAAAATGAGGCCCAACCGGGTTCACCCCTCCACTTT. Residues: CASSQNEAQPGSPLHF.

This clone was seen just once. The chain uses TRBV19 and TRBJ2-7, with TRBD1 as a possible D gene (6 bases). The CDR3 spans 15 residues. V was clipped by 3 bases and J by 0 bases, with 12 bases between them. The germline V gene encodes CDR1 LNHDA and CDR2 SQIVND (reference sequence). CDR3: CASSMKTGSSYEQYF. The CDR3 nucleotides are TGTGCCAGTAGTATGAAGACAGGTAGCTCCTACGAGCAGTACTTC.

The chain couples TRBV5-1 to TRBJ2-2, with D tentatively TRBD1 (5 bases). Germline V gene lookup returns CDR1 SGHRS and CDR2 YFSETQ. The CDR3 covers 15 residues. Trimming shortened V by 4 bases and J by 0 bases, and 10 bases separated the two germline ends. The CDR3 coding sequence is TGCGCCAGCAGCAACAGGACCGCGAACACCGGGGAGCTGTTTTTT. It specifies CASSNRTANTGELFF.

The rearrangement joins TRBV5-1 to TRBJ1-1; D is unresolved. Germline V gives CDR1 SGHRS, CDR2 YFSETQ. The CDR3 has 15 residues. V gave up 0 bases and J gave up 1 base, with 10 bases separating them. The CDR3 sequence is CASSLVGGSNTEAFF. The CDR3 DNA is TGCGCCAGCAGCTTGGTGGGAGGATCGAACACTGAAGCTTTCTTT.

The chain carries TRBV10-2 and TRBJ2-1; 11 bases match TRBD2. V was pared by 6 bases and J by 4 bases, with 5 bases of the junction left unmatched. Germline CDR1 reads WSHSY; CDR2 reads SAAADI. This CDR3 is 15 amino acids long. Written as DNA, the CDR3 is TGCGCCAGCAGCACCGGGACTAGCGGTTACAATGAGCAGTTCTTC. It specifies CASSTGTSGYNEQFF.

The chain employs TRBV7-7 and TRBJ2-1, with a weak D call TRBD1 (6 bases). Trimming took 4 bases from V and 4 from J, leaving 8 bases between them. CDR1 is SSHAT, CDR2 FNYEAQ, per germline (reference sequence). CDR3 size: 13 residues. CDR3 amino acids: CASSSGQYNEQFF. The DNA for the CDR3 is TGTGCCAGCAGCTCTGGACAGTACAATGAGCAGTTCTTC. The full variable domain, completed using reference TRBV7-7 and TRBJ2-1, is GAGVSQSPRYKVTKRGQDVTLRCDPISSHATLYWYQQALGQGPEFLTYFNYEAQPDKSGLPSDRFSAERPEGSISTLTIQRTEQRDSAMYRCASSSGQYNEQFFGPGTRLTVL.

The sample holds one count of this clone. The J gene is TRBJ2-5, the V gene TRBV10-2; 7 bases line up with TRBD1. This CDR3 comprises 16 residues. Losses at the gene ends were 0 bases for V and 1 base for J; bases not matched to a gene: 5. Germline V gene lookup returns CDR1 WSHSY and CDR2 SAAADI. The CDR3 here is CASSESSGGPQETQYF. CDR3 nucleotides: TGCGCCAGCAGTGAGTCGTCAGGGGGACCCCAAGAGACCCAGTACTTC.

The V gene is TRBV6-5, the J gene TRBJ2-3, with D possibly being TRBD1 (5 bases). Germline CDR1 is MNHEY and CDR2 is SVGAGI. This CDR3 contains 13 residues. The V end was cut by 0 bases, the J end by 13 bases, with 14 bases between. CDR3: CASSYSAQATKYF. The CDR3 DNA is TGTGCCAGCAGTTACTCGGCACAGGCAACGAAGTATTTT.